The next 10 T cell receptor beta chains were all read from a single sample in a study of T cell repertoires in cytomegalovirus infection (dated by TCRdb to between 2018 and 2021). These receptors' targets are unknown. The treatment or condition tag for this specimen amounts to: in vitro stimulation with specific CMV peptide epitopes to enrich CMV-specific T cells. The data were produced on an Illumina HiSeq 1500. TCRdb handled the public reads itself, with Q25 trimming in fastp and clone calling in MiXCR, and kept productive beta chains. For every CDR3 protein sequence, its rows merge into one entry that carries the most common genes and DNA. This sample gives about 700,000 distinct CDR3 sequences in total; around a third of them show up just once. The top ten hold around a sixth of the sample. Sequenced material: cultured PBMCs, taken from culture after CMV antigen stimulation. The receptors shown here come from a human donor in good health (CMV status not recorded). Some clones in this sample may be carry-over from other donors' samples.

The V and J genes are TRBV7-9 and TRBJ1-1; 7 bases fit TRBD1. This CDR3 comprises 14 residues. V gave up 4 bases and J gave up 8 bases; unmatched junction bases: 10. The germline gives CDR1 SEHNR, CDR2 FQNEAQ (reference sequence). CDR3: CASSSQGGTTEAFF. The CDR3 region has the DNA TGTGCCAGCAGCTCCCAGGGGGGAACCACCGAAGCTTTCTTT.

This clonotype was counted between two and nine times. The rearrangement links TRBV7-9 to TRBJ2-5; D call uncertain. CDR3 length: 14 residues. V was shortened by 2 bases and J by 1 base, with 8 bases between the two germline ends. Germline values: CDR1 SEHNR, CDR2 FQNEAQ (reference sequence). Written as DNA, the CDR3 is TGTGCCAGCAGCTTAAAGCGCCTCCAAGAGACCCAGTACTTC. This translates into CASSLKRLQETQYF.

The sample holds a few counts of this clonotype. The CDR3 DNA is TGTGCCAGCAGTTACCGCGGGAGACCTCCTTACGAGCAGTACTTC. Amino acids: CASSYRGRPPYEQYF. The V and J genes are TRBV6-6 and TRBJ2-7, with 7 bases identical to TRBD2. From germline, CDR1 is MNHNY and CDR2 SVGAGI (reference sequence). Trimming at V came to 2 bases and at J to 4 bases, leaving 8 bases not matched to a gene. The CDR3 has 15 residues.

The gene calls are TRBV7-2 and TRBJ2-3; no clear D. V was clipped by 1 base and J by 6 bases, with 11 bases between them. Germline lookup yields CDR1 SGHTA and CDR2 FQGNSA. CDR3 length: 14 residues. The CDR3 bases are TGTGCCAGCAGCTTAGGGGCCCGGCAGGATACGCAGTATTTT. Protein sequence: CASSLGARQDTQYF.

The CDR3 nucleotides are TGTGCCAGCAGCTATCCAGGGAACAACTATGGCTACACCTTC. This gives the protein CASSYPGNNYGYTF. The chain is built from TRBV5-4 and TRBJ1-2, with a tentative D call TRBD1 (5 bases). Looked up from germline, CDR1 is SGHNT and CDR2 is YYREEE (reference sequence). This CDR3 has 14 amino acids. Trimming shortened V by 3 bases and J by 2 bases, and 11 bases separated the two germline ends. Full variable domain (outside the CDR3, taken from reference TRBV5-4 and TRBJ1-2): ETGVTQSPTHLIKTRGQQVTLRCSSQSGHNTVSWYQQALGQGPQFIFQYYREEENGRGNFPPRFSGLQFPNYSSELNVNALELDDSALYLCASSYPGNNYGYTFGSGTRLTVV.

This clonotype appeared a few times. At one end, the junction sequence differs from germline, possibly due to a read error. This chain connects TRBV7-2 to TRBJ2-1; the match to TRBD2 covers 7 bases. The CDR3 consists of 13 residues. Germline assignment: CDR1 SGHTA and CDR2 FQGNSA. The CDR3 DNA follows: TGTGCCAGCAGCACGAGCGGGACCCAATCAACGGTCTTC. Translation: CASSTSGTQSTVF.

V and J are TRBV6-6 and TRBJ1-1; 10 bases map to TRBD1. Trimming at V came to 4 bases and at J to 10 bases, leaving 6 bases not matched to a gene. The CDR3 contains 13 residues. The germline V gene encodes CDR1 MNHNY and CDR2 SVGAGI (reference sequence). The CDR3 region is CASSFNGDRGAFF. As DNA, the CDR3 is TGTGCCAGCAGTTTTAATGGGGACAGGGGAGCTTTCTTT.

This clonotype has more than one count but fewer than ten. This rearrangement joins TRBV20-1 to TRBJ2-7; possible D gene TRBD1, 6 bases. The CDR3 has 13 residues. Germline lookup yields CDR1 DFQATT and CDR2 SNEGSKA (reference sequence). V was pared by 2 bases and J by 1 base, with 9 bases between. The CDR3 DNA reads TGCAGTGCTAGACAGGGGCCTTCCTACGAGCAGTACTTC. It yields the protein CSARQGPSYEQYF.

This clonotype was counted only a few times. V is TRBV18 and J is TRBJ1-2; a possible D gene is TRBD1 (5 bases). The CDR3 contains 13 residues. Between the trimmed V and J ends, which lost 0 bases and 7 bases, there was a span of 9 bases. Looked up from germline, CDR1 is KGHSH and CDR2 is LQKENI. CDR3 DNA: TGTGCCAGCTCACCACCAGAGGGACCTGGCTACACCTTC. Translated: CASSPPEGPGYTF.

The J gene is TRBJ1-6, the V gene TRBV4-1, with D maybe TRBD1 (6 bases). The CDR3 has 17 amino acids. Germline values: CDR1 MGHRA, CDR2 YSYEKL. With 1 base removed from V and 7 bases from J, the gap between germline ends came to 17 bases. CDR3 sequence reads: CASSQGPGAQRNSPLHF. CDR3 nucleotides: TGCGCCAGCAGCCAAGGACCAGGGGCCCAAAGAAATTCACCCCTCCACTTT.